The clone carrying this T cell receptor beta chain was found once. Antigen: not known. Trimming took off 10 bases at V and 4 bases at J, with 22 bases between the two ends. The CDR3 covers 15 residues. The V gene's germline CDR1 is MRHNA and CDR2 SNTAGT. The assay was immunoSEQ multiplex PCR, and TCRdb's table has in-frame clones only and misses some. There are about 20,000 clones in the sample; less than 85% occur only once, and about 17% lies in the top ten. The data originate from a study of vaccination effects on CD4 cells after COVID-19. ViraFEST expansion of antigen-specific CD4+ T cells with viral peptide pools preceded sequencing. Culture lasted 10 days before CD4+ T cell isolation.

The sequences come from CD4+ T cells from PBMCs cultured with HCoV-229E spike peptides, collected before COVID-19 vaccination. The receptor was derived from a human donor who received a COVID-19 vaccine. The chain recombines TRBV6-4 with TRBJ1-2; TRBD1 might be the D (5 bases). The CDR3 loop is CATRPSPGGGYGYTF. CDR3 nucleotides: TGTGCCACAAGACCTTCCCCCGGGGGGGGCTATGGCTACACCTTC.